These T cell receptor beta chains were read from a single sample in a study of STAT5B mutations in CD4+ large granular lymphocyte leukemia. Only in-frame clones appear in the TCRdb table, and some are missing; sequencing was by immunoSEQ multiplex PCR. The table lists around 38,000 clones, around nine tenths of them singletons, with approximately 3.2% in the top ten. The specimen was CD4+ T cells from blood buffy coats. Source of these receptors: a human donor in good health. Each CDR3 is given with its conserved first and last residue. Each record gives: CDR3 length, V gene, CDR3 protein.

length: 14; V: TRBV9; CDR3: CASSLRLAGDTQYF
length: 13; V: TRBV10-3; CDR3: CAITRDRGDEQYF
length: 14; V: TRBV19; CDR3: CASGALDKTYGYTF
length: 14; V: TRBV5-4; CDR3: CASRQDKGGTEAFF
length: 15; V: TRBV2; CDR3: CASSADWGSGNTIYF
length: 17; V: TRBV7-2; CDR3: CASSLGLAGGPAYEQYF
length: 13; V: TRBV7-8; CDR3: CASTETVNTEAFF
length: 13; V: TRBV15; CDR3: CATSLVPNYGYTF
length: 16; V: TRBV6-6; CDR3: CASSRRLAGFTDTQYF
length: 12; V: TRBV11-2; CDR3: CASRGTGPEQYF
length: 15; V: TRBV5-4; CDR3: CASSRTGTSSYEQYF
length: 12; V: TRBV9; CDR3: CASSVYRDTQYF
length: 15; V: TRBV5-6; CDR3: CASSLAGAANQPQHF
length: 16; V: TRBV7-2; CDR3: CASSSWGGGPTHEQYF
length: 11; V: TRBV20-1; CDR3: CSAWTALGYTF
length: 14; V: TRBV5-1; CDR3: CASSLRLAGETQYF
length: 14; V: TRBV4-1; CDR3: CASSQEVADRELFF
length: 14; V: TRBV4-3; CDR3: CASSQVTGGYEQYF
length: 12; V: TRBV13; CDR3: CASSLERGEAFF
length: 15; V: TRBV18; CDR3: CASSPLTGRKNEQFF
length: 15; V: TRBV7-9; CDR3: CASSPWTGRTDTQYF
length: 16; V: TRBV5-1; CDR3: CASSSNLNRGQETQYF
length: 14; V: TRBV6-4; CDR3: CASRGRGSTGELFF
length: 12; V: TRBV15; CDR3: CATSRGTDTQYF
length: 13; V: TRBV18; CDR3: CASSPGGTGELFF
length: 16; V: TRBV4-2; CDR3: CASSQDPLVLRSEQYF
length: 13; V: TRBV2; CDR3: CASRVGESEKLFF
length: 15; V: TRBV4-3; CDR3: CASSLTGGGTGELFF
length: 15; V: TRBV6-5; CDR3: CASSYSGGPEKKLFF